Listed below are T cell receptor beta chains from one sample, sequenced in a study of neoadjuvant anti-PD-1 for oral cavity cancer. This table comes from immunoSEQ multiplex PCR, and its TCRdb copy is limited to in-frame clones, with some not included. The table lists around 70,000 clones, roughly 84% of them singletons. The starting material was PBMCs, obtained after nivolumab (anti-PD-1) treatment. Source of these receptors: a person between 35 and 79 years old with oral cavity squamous cell carcinoma. CDR3s include the opening cysteine and the closing phenylalanine or tryptophan. Fields, in order: V gene, clone size, D gene, J gene, CDR3 protein, CDR3 DNA. A D gene is named only where the DNA matches it firmly. Expanded clones are given a class, and other clones once, few, many or no size at all.

TRBV9	NA	NA	TRBJ2-7	CASSPLGAYEQYF	TGTGCCAGCAGCCCTCTGGGGGCCTACGAGCAGTACTTC
TRBV20-1	NA	NA	TRBJ1-2	CSARAYGYTF	TGCAGTGCTAGGGCCTATGGCTACACCTTC
TRBV9	NA	NA	TRBJ2-1	CASSVELAAYNEQFF	TGTGCCAGCAGCGTAGAACTAGCTGCCTACAATGAGCAGTTCTTC
TRBV28	NA	NA	TRBJ2-6	CASMSGANVLTF	TGTGCCAGTATGTCCGGGGCCAACGTCCTGACTTTC
TRBV6-1	many	NA	TRBJ1-3	CASSELEESSGNTIYF	TGTGCCAGCAGTGAACTTGAGGAGAGCTCTGGAAACACCATATATTTT
TRBV28	NA	NA	TRBJ1-2	CASSLRGNYGYTF	TGTGCCAGCAGTCTCAGGGGAAACTATGGCTACACCTTC
TRBV28	once	TRBD2	TRBJ2-5	CASSLSGLAGEQETQYF	TGTGCCAGCAGTCTCTCCGGACTAGCGGGAGAGCAAGAGACCCAGTACTTC
TRBV6-1	NA	NA	TRBJ1-2	CASSEGETYGYTF	TGTGCCAGCAGTGAAGGGGAGACCTATGGCTACACCTTC
TRBV7-8	NA	NA	TRBJ2-3	CASRLTDTQYF	TGTGCCAGCAGGCTTACAGATACGCAGTATTTT
TRBV28	NA	TRBD2	TRBJ2-5	CASNGGAFGVETQYF	TGTGCCAGCAACGGGGGGGCGTTTGGTGTAGAGACCCAGTACTTC
TRBV2	NA	NA	TRBJ1-1	CASSVAVSGAEPKTTWSTEAFF	TGTGCCAGCAGTGTTGCCGTGAGCGGGGCAGAGCCGAAAACCACGTGGAGCACTGAAGCTTTCTTT
TRBV5-1	NA	NA	TRBJ2-1	CASSFRLQAGRGYNEQFF	TGCGCCAGCAGCTTTCGTCTCCAGGCGGGAAGGGGCTACAATGAGCAGTTCTTC
TRBV6-5	NA	NA	TRBJ2-4	CASSLHPFTKNIQYF	TGTGCCAGCAGCCTTCATCCGTTTACCAAAAACATTCAGTACTTC
TRBV6-1	NA	NA	TRBJ2-7	CASSEAYPSQTYEQYF	TGTGCCAGCAGTGAAGCATACCCCAGTCAAACCTACGAGCAGTACTTC
TRBV28	NA	NA	TRBJ2-1	CASSLPRYNEQFF	TGTGCCAGCAGCCTCCCCAGGTACAATGAGCAGTTCTTC
TRBV6-5	NA	TRBD1	TRBJ2-7	CASTRTGGYEQYF	TGTGCCAGCACCCGGACAGGGGGCTACGAGCAGTACTTC
TRBV13	NA	TRBD1	TRBJ2-1	CASSGNRGWTNEQFF	TGTGCCAGCAGCGGGAACAGGGGTTGGACCAATGAGCAGTTCTTC
TRBV14	NA	TRBD2	TRBJ2-7	CASSQTSGRVEQYF	TGTGCCAGCAGCCAGACTAGCGGGAGAGTCGAGCAGTACTTC
TRBV5-6	NA	NA	TRBJ1-2	CASITGRGLSAGYTF	TGTGCCAGCATCACCGGCAGGGGTTTATCGGCTGGCTACACCTTC
TRBV6-4	NA	NA	TRBJ1-1	CASSDCHEWHGGGEAFF	TGTGCCAGCAGTGACTGCCACGAGTGGCACGGAGGCGGTGAAGCTTTCTTT
TRBV10-3	NA	NA	TRBJ1-3	CAITGVGISGNTIYF	TGTGCCATCACCGGGGTAGGGATCTCTGGAAACACCATATATTTT
TRBV28	NA	NA	TRBJ2-7	CASSLSRAGYEQYF	TGTGCCAGCAGTTTAAGTAGGGCGGGCTACGAGCAGTACTTC
TRBV28	NA	NA	TRBJ1-3	CASSPPSQTGNTIYF	TGTGCCAGCAGCCCCCCATCTCAGACTGGAAACACCATATATTTT
TRBV7-9	few	NA	TRBJ2-2	CASSLAPGAGELFF	TGTGCCAGCAGCTTAGCGCCAGGGGCCGGGGAGCTGTTTTTT
TRBV6-5	NA	NA	TRBJ1-4	CASSYFGVGEKLFF	TGTGCCAGCAGTTACTTTGGGGTGGGGGAAAAACTGTTTTTT
TRBV6-6	few	NA	TRBJ2-1	CASSSQGGRVGNEQFF	TGTGCCAGCAGTTCCCAGGGTGGGCGGGTTGGCAATGAGCAGTTCTTC
TRBV7-9	NA	TRBD1	TRBJ1-2	CASSFGTGGGYTF	TGTGCCAGCAGCTTCGGGACAGGGGGCGGCTACACCTTC
TRBV19	many	TRBD2	TRBJ2-1	CASSMGGSSYNEQFF	TGTGCCAGTAGTATGGGCGGGAGCTCCTACAATGAGCAGTTCTTC
TRBV29-1	NA	NA	TRBJ2-1	CSVELLENEQFF	TGCAGCGTTGAGTTGCTCGAGAATGAGCAGTTCTTC
TRBV19	NA	TRBD1	TRBJ2-5	CASSPQTGGAETQYF	TGTGCCAGTAGCCCCCAGACAGGGGGGGCGGAGACCCAGTACTTC
TRBV5-1	NA	NA	TRBJ2-1	CASYSGASYNEQFF	TGCGCCAGCTACTCGGGGGCTTCCTACAATGAGCAGTTCTTC
TRBV10-3	NA	NA	TRBJ1-1	CAIGPSRDTEAFF	TGTGCCATCGGTCCGTCAAGGGACACTGAAGCTTTCTTT
TRBV29-1	NA	NA	TRBJ1-1	CSVEASPGTEAFF	TGCAGCGTTGAAGCAAGCCCCGGGACTGAAGCTTTCTTT
TRBV19	NA	TRBD1	TRBJ2-6	CASSRGQGASGANVLTF	TGTGCCAGTAGCAGGGGACAGGGGGCTTCTGGGGCCAACGTCCTGACTTTC
TRBV7-9	NA	NA	TRBJ2-1	CASSLAPGPNNEQFF	TGTGCCAGCAGCTTAGCGCCCGGGCCCAACAATGAGCAGTTCTTC
TRBV2	NA	NA	TRBJ2-7	CASRGTRTAYEQYF	TGTGCCAGTCGCGGGACAAGGACAGCCTACGAGCAGTACTTC
TRBV6-1	NA	NA	TRBJ1-4	CASSEEYLATNEKLFF	TGTGCCAGCAGTGAAGAGTACCTTGCAACTAATGAAAAACTGTTTTTT
TRBV19	NA	TRBD2	TRBJ2-3	CASSIWGGKRSTDTQYF	TGTGCCAGTAGTATTTGGGGAGGGAAGCGGAGCACAGATACGCAGTATTTT
TRBV2	NA	NA	TRBJ2-5	CASTERQETQYF	TGTGCCAGCACGGAGCGACAAGAGACCCAGTACTTC